Reported below is one TCR beta chain. This specimen includes other DNA sequences encoding the same CDR3. Indicated treatment: some 19 received Ad26.COV2.S at low or high dose, single or two shots; 5 received placebo; per-sample allocation not given. Material that was analyzed had been drawn on day 63 after the first vaccine or placebo injection. This adult donor, from Boston, was 18-55 years old. This record belongs to a study of Ad26.COV2.S vaccination and SARS-CoV-2 variants. The overall study: Ad26.COV2.S shots went into the muscle once or twice, 56 days apart.

Sequenced by immunoSEQ multiplex PCR; TCRdb stores in-frame clones only, minus some. This table has about 400,000 clones, roughly 85% appearing once. The clonotype originates from a person aged 18 to 65 who received the Ad26.COV2.S COVID-19 vaccine or a placebo. Sequences were derived from peripheral blood, sampled in a trial of Ad26.COV2.S vaccine versus placebo.

The CDR3 loop reads CASSLTSGRVNEQFF. In DNA form, the CDR3 reads TGCGCCAGCAGCCTCACTAGCGGGAGAGTCAATGAGCAGTTCTTC. The chain has TRBV5-1 and TRBJ2-1; 11 bases line up with TRBD2. CDR3 length: 15 amino acids. The germline V gene encodes CDR1 SGHRS and CDR2 YFSETQ. J was trimmed by 6 bases and V by 4 bases; bases with no gene match: 6.